This entry concerns a single T cell receptor (beta chain). The antigen remains unidentified. The CDR3 contains 16 residues. Germline V CDR1 and CDR2: MNHEY, SMNVEV (reference sequence). After removal of 0 bases from V and 10 bases from J, the junction contained 12 bases not matched to a gene. TCRdb keeps only in-frame clones here, not all; method: immunoSEQ multiplex PCR. The table shows under 80,000 clones, with 85% to 95% occurring only once. This sample is part of a study of OX40 agonist ivuxolimab in advanced cancers. In the study overall: Under the entry rules, prior anti-PD-1, anti-PD-L1 or anti-CTLA-4 therapy was allowed, and roughly 41% had some. In three patients, partial responses were observed, one with hepatocellular carcinoma and two with cutaneous melanoma.

Study-level results: No determination was made of the antigen specificity of the expanded peripheral T cells.

This rearrangement joins TRBV27 to TRBJ2-5; 9 bases align to TRBD1. The sequencing here drew on CD4+ or CD8+ T cells sorted from blood, taken in a trial of the OX40 agonist ivuxolimab. This receptor was identified in an adult with an advanced solid tumor such as melanoma, head and neck, liver or kidney cancer. The CDR3 spells CASSLSTLSDRGGQYF. The CDR3 DNA reads TGTGCCAGCAGTTTATCGACCCTCTCTGACAGGGGGGGCCAGTACTTC.